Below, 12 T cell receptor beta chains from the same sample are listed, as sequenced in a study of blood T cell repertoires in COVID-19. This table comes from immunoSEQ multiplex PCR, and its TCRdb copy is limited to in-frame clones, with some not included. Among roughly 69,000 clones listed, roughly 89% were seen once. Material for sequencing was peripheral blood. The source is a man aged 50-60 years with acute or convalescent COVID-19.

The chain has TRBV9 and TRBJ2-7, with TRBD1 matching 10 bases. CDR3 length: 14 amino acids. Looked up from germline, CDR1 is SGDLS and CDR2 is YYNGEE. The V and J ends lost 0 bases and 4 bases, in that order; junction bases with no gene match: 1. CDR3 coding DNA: TGTGCCAGCAGCGTAGGGGACAGGGGATACGAGCAGTACTTC. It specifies CASSVGDRGYEQYF. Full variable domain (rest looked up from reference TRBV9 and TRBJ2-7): DSGVTQTPKHLITATGQRVTLRCSPRSGDLSVYWYQQSLDQGLQFLIQYYNGEERAKGNILERFSAQQFPDLHSELNLSSLELGDSALYFCASSVGDRGYEQYFGPGTRLTVT.

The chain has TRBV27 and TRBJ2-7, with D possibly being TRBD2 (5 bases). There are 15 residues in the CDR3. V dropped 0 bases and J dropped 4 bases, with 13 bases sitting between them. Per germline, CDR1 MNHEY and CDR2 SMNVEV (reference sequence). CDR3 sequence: CASSLSTGWDYEQYF. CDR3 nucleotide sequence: TGTGCCAGCAGTTTATCTACGGGGTGGGATTACGAGCAGTACTTC.

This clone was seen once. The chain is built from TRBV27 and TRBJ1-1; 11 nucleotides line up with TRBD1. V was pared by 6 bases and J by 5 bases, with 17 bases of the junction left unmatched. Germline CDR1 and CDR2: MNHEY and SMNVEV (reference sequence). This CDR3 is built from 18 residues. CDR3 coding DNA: TGTGCCAGCAGAAGGGGGTGGACAGGGGGCGCGAGTTTTACTGAAGCTTTCTTT. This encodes CASRRGWTGGASFTEAFF.

The CDR3 DNA sequence: TGCGCCAGCAGGGTGGGAGTGGACACTGAAGCTTTCTTT. Translation: CASRVGVDTEAFF. The J gene is TRBJ1-1, the V gene TRBV5-1; D remains unclear. Trimming removed 5 bases at V and 3 bases at J, with 11 bases between. Germline V gives CDR1 SGHRS, CDR2 YFSETQ. The CDR3 length is 13 residues. Combining the CDR3 with reference TRBV5-1 and TRBJ1-1 gives the whole variable domain KAGVTQTPRYLIKTRGQQVTLSCSPISGHRSVSWYQQTPGQGLQFLFEYFSETQRNKGNFPGRFSGRQFSNSRSEMNVSTLELGDSALYLCASRVGVDTEAFFGQGTRLTVV.

The CDR3 spells CASSVDTGGFGNTIYF. The CDR3 DNA reads as TGTGCCAGCAGCGTAGATACAGGGGGCTTCGGAAACACCATATATTTT. The chain carries TRBV9 and TRBJ1-3, with 9 bases that match TRBD1. After removal of 0 bases from V and 4 bases from J, the junction contained 5 bases not matched to a gene. CDR3 size: 16 residues. The V gene's germline CDR1 is SGDLS and CDR2 YYNGEE.

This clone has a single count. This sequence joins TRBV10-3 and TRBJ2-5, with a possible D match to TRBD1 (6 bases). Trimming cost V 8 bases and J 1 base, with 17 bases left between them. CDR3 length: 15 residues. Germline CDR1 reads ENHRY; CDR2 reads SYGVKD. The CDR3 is CAIGDGQKFQETQYF. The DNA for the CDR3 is TGTGCCATCGGCGATGGACAGAAATTCCAAGAGACCCAGTACTTC.

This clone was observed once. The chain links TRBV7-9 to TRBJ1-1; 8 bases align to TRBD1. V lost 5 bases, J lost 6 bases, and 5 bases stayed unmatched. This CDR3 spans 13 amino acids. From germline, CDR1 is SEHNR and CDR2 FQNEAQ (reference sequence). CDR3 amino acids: CASSQQGGSEAFF. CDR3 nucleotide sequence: TGTGCCAGCAGCCAACAGGGGGGCTCTGAAGCTTTCTTT.

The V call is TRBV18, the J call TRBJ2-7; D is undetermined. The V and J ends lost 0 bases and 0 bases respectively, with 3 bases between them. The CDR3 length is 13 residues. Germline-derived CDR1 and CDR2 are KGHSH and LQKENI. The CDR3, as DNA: TGTGCCAGCTCACCACCCCACTCCTACGAGCAGTACTTC. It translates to CASSPPHSYEQYF.

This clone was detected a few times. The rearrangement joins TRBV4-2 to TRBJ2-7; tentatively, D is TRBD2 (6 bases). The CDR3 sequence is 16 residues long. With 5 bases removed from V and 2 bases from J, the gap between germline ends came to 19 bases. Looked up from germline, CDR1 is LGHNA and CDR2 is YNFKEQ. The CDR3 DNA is TGTGCCAGCAGCGCAAAACTAGCACCCTACACCTACGAGCAGTACTTC. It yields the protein CASSAKLAPYTYEQYF.

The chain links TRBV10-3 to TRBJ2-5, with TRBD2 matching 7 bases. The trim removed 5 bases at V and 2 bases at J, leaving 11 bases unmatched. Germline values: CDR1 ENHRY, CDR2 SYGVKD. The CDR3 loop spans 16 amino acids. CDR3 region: CAISSYLADLQETQYF. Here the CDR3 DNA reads TGTGCCATCAGTAGTTACCTAGCGGACTTACAAGAGACCCAGTACTTC.

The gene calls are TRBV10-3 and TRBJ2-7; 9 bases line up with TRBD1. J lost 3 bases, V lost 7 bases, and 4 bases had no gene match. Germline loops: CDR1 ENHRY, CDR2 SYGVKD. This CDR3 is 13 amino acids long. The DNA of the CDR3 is TGTGCCATCAACCCGGGACAGGGCTACGAGCAGTACTTC. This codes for CAINPGQGYEQYF.

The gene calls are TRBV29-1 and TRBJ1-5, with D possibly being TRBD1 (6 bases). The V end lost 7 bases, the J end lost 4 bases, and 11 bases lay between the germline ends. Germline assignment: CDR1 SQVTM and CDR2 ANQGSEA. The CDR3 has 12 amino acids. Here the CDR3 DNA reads TGCAGCGCAGGACAGCTGAATCAGCCCCAGCATTTT. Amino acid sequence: CSAGQLNQPQHF.